This is a list of T cell receptor beta chains from one sample in a study of CD8 T cells in ankylosing spondylitis. TCRdb ran MiXCR on the 5' RACE reads and lists one entry per CDR3 protein. The sample lists about 130,000 distinct CDR3 sequences; 7% to 10% were seen once. The specimen was blood, either unsorted or a sorted T cell fraction (not recorded which). The receptors originated from a male donor with ankylosing spondylitis or in good health (not recorded which). CDR3s include the opening cysteine and the closing phenylalanine or tryptophan. A D gene is named only where the DNA matches it firmly. Expanded clones get a size class; other rows say once, few or many, or leave the size out.

abundance,v_gene,d_gene,j_gene,CDR3aa,CDR3nt
few,TRBV6-2/TRBV6-3,TRBD2,TRBJ2-2,CASSYQLAGGNTGELFF,TGTGCCAGCAGTTATCAATTAGCGGGAGGGAACACCGGGGAGCTGTTTTTT
.,TRBV29-1,.,TRBJ2-1,CSVGGQIFPYFNEQFF,TGCAGCGTTGGTGGACAAATATTCCCCTACTTCAATGAGCAGTTCTTC
many,TRBV20-1,TRBD2,TRBJ2-3,CSARDRPRSGRRGDTQYF,TGCAGTGCTAGAGATCGGCCGAGGAGCGGGAGAAGAGGAGATACGCAGTATTTT
many,TRBV20-1,.,TRBJ1-6,CSATDGSSYNSPLHF,TGCAGTGCAACAGACGGCAGCTCCTATAATTCACCCCTCCACTTT
many,TRBV20-1,.,TRBJ2-7,CSAARLVPSGEQYF,TGCAGTGCTGCCCGACTAGTCCCCTCTGGTGAGCAGTACTTC
few,TRBV5-4,TRBD1,TRBJ2-2,CASSLDGRRGLAGELFF,TGTGCCAGCAGCTTGGATGGTCGCAGGGGGCTCGCCGGGGAGCTGTTTTTT
many,TRBV7-2,.,TRBJ2-2,CASSPKGLRNTGELFF,TGTGCCAGCAGCCCCAAGGGACTCAGGAACACCGGGGAGCTGTTTTTT
.,TRBV29-1,.,TRBJ1-1,CSVRTGGDTEAFF,TGCAGCGTCAGAACAGGTGGAGACACTGAAGCTTTCTTT
.,TRBV20-1,.,TRBJ1-1,CSARRGTGGGGSEAFF,TGCAGTGCTAGAAGGGGCACGGGAGGGGGGGGATCTGAAGCTTTCTTT
many,TRBV5-1,TRBD2,TRBJ2-5,CASSSASGLQETQYF,TGCGCCAGCAGTTCGGCTAGCGGGTTGCAAGAGACCCAGTACTTC
.,TRBV20-1,TRBD1,TRBJ1-2,CCARDSTGRPYGYTF,TGCTGTGCTAGAGATTCGACAGGGAGGCCCTATGGCTACACCTTC
many,TRBV9,TRBD1,TRBJ2-7,CASSIGQGATYEQYF,TGTGCCAGCAGCATCGGACAGGGGGCCACCTACGAGCAGTACTTC
.,TRBV9,.,TRBJ2-3,CASSVDTWSTDTQYF,TGTGCCAGCAGCGTAGACACATGGAGCACAGATACGCAGTATTTT